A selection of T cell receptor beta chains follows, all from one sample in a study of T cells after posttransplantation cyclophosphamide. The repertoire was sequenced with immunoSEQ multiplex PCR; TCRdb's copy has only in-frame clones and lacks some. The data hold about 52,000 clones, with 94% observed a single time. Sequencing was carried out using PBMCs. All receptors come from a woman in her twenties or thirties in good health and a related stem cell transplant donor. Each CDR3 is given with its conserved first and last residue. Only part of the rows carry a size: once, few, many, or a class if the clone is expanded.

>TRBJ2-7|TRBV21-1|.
CASSPTGVRSEQYF
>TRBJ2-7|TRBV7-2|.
CASSHTSGGADEQYF
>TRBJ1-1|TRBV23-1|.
CASSQGVETPGWGFMNTEAFF
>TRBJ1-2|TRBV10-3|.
CAISEGRELYGYTF
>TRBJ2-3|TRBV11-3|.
CASSDSHTDTQYF
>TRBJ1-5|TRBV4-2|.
CASSQDLAGDQPQHF
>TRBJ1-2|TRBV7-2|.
CASSVYRAGYYGYTF
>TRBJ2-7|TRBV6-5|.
CASLGGSSYEQYF
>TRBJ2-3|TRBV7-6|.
CASSWTGGSDTQYF
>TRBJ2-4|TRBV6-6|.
CASIPGRKAIQYF
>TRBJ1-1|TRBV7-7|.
CASSLLLGSTEAFF
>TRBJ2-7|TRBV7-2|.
CASSLGVGRVNYEQYF
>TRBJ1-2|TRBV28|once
CASSLKTDVYGYTF
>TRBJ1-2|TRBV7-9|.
CASSRRPGVEGYTF
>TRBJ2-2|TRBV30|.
CAWSVHPRAELGELFF
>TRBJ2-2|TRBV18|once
CASSPRGTTNTGELFF
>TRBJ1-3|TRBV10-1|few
CASSSTENTIYF
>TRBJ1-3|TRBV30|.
CAWSRNSGNTIYF
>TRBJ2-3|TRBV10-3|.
CAISFRGNTDTQYF
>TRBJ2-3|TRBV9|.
CASSAGLDRTDTQYF
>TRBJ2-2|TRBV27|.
CASTSTHPGELFF
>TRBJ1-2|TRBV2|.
CAISQGGYGYTF
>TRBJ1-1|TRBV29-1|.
CSAFGQGNTEAFF
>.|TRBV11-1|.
CASSLELRLGVYEQYF
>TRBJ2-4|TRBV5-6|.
CASSFTTGINIQYF
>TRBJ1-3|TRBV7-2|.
CASSRQVTSGNTIYF
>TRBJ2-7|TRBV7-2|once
CASSFWDRGEQYF
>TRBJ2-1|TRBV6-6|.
CASSPGTAGEQFF
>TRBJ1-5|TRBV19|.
CASNPGGGRGHQPQHF
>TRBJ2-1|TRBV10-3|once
CAIGEREQFF
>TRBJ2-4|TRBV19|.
CASRPAGQGIAKNIQYF
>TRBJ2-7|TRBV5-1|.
CASSLAAIDEQYF
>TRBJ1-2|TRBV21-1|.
CASSKVSCGGPYYGYTF
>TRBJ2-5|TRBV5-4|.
CASSWDRGPETQYF
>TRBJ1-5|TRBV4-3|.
CASSQVVTFNQPQHF
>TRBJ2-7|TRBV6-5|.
CASSSNGGTYEQYF
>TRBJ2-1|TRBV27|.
CASSLLAGYSYNEQFF
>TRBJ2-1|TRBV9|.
CASSVLAGSSSYNEQFF
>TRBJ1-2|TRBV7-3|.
CASSFPGQGADGYTF